These 23 T cell receptor beta chains were all obtained from the same sample, sequenced in a study of blood T cell repertoires in COVID-19. The method was immunoSEQ multiplex PCR; TCRdb's version includes in-frame clones alone and lacks a portion of them. The sample holds some 380,000 clones, roughly 87% seen once. The sequenced material came from PBMCs or T cells enriched from blood (not recorded which). The receptors derive from a woman in her thirties or forties with acute COVID-19.

Concerning this clone itself: A junction boundary mismatches the germline segment, possibly from a read error. This chain connects TRBV2 to TRBJ1-1; the D is unclear. The CDR3 contains 12 residues. Germline assignment: CDR1 SNHLY and CDR2 FYNNEI. The CDR3 spells CASSENRLTAPF. CDR3 in DNA: TGTGCCAGCAGTGAAAATCGCCTAACCGCCCCATTT.

V and J are TRBV5-1 and TRBJ2-2, with 7 bases fitting TRBD1. The ends lost 9 bases at V and 4 bases at J; junction bases unmatched: 3. The CDR3 has 12 residues. Germline CDR1 is SGHRS and CDR2 is YFSETQ. The CDR3 coding sequence is TGCGCCATACAGGGGTCCACCGGGGAGCTGTTTTTT. This sequence encodes CAIQGSTGELFF.

CDR3 in amino acids: CAKGLSGANVLTF. The CDR3 DNA follows: TGTGCCAAGGGACTCTCTGGGGCCAACGTCCTGACTTTC. The chain is built from TRBV2 and TRBJ2-6, with TRBD2 as a possible D gene (6 bases). Germline V gene lookup returns CDR1 SNHLY and CDR2 FYNNEI. The CDR3 loop spans 13 amino acids. Trimming shortened V by 10 bases and J by 0 bases, and 7 bases separated the two germline ends.

The CDR3 nucleotides read TGTGCCTGGAGTACGACTAGCGGGGGAGAGTACTTC. As protein: CAWSTTSGGEYF. The chain combines TRBV30 with TRBJ2-4; 12 nucleotides align to TRBD2. The CDR3 contains 12 residues. Trimming cost V 2 bases and J 14 bases; bases outside gene matches: 4. Germline CDR1 reads GTSNPN; CDR2 reads SVGIG (reference sequence).

This clone was seen once. The chain uses TRBV19 and TRBJ2-7; D unresolved. This CDR3 contains 13 residues. Germline CDR1 reads LNHDA; CDR2 reads SQIVND (reference sequence). V lost 7 bases to trimming and J lost 3 bases, with 13 bases between them. For the CDR3, the DNA is TGTGCCAGTACCCCGAGAGGCAGCTACGAGCAGTACTTC. Translation: CASTPRGSYEQYF.

This rearrangement joins TRBV27 to TRBJ1-5; the D gene is possibly TRBD1 (5 bases). V lost 4 bases to trimming and J lost 6 bases, with 10 bases between them. Looked up from germline, CDR1 is MNHEY and CDR2 is SMNVEV (reference sequence). This CDR3 comprises 13 residues. CDR3 sequence reads: CASSSQGVQPQHF. The CDR3 nucleotides read TGTGCCAGCAGTTCCCAGGGTGTTCAGCCCCAGCATTTT.

This clone was recorded once. This chain uses TRBV20-1 with TRBJ1-1; maybe TRBD1 (6 bases). Looked up from germline, CDR1 is DFQATT and CDR2 is SNEGSKA (reference sequence). Trimming removed 3 bases from V and 1 base from J, with 9 bases in between. CDR3 length equals 13 residues. DNA of the CDR3: TGCAGTGCTAGTTCCAGGGGGAACACTGAAGCTTTCTTT. Its protein product is CSASSRGNTEAFF.

Turning to this clone: This same CDR3 is encoded by further DNA sequences in the sample. The chain combines TRBV6-2 or TRBV6-3 with TRBJ1-2; unclear D gene. Germline loops: CDR1 MNHEY, CDR2 SVGEGT. This CDR3 is 14 amino acids long. The V end lost 0 bases, the J end lost 2 bases, and 7 bases lay between the germline ends. CDR3 protein: CASSYSSTNYGYTF. The CDR3 DNA reads as TGTGCCAGCAGTTACTCGAGTACGAACTATGGCTACACCTTC.

The chain couples TRBV19 to TRBJ1-5, with 10 bases fitting TRBD1. V was clipped by 5 bases and J by 6 bases; unmatched bases: 10. The CDR3 extends over 16 amino acids. In germline, CDR1 is LNHDA, CDR2 SQIVND (reference sequence). The CDR3 reads CASSPRDRGFGQPQHF. CDR3 bases: TGTGCCAGTAGTCCGCGGGACAGGGGTTTTGGTCAGCCCCAGCATTTT.

This chain joins TRBV7-2 and TRBJ1-2; D gene unclear. Germline assignment: CDR1 SGHTA and CDR2 FQGNSA. The V gene lost 2 bases and the J gene lost 4 bases, with 11 bases spanning the gap. The CDR3 is 14 amino acids. CDR3 amino acids: CASSLSPVVYGYTF. The DNA of the CDR3 is TGTGCCAGCAGCTTATCGCCGGTCGTCTATGGCTACACCTTC.

This clone showed up just a few times. This chain uses TRBV12-3 or TRBV12-4 with TRBJ1-2; D uncertain. The CDR3 consists of 13 residues. V lost 5 bases, J lost 0 bases, and 7 bases lay in between. The CDR3: CASSVNTNYGYTF. For the CDR3, the DNA is TGTGCCAGCAGTGTAAATACTAACTATGGCTACACCTTC.

CDR3 residues: CASSLDSGGNSPLHF. In nucleotides, the CDR3 is TGCGCCAGCAGCTTGGATTCGGGGGGTAATTCACCCCTCCACTTT. The chain joins TRBV5-1 to TRBJ1-6; maybe TRBD1 (5 bases). CDR3 length: 15 amino acids. V lost 0 bases to trimming and J lost 6 bases, with 10 bases between them. Germline V gene lookup returns CDR1 SGHRS and CDR2 YFSETQ.

This clone has a handful of counts. The chain links TRBV4-2 to TRBJ2-1, with 8 bases identical to TRBD1. Germline-derived CDR1 and CDR2 are LGHNA and YNFKEQ. V was clipped by 1 base and J by 8 bases; unmatched bases: 10. The CDR3 runs 16 residues. The CDR3 here is CASSQGRTGTKYEQFF. The CDR3 DNA reads as TGTGCCAGCAGCCAAGGTCGGACAGGGACGAAGTATGAGCAGTTCTTC.

This chain uses TRBV5-3 with TRBJ1-5; D is uncertain. TRBV5-3 is filed as an ORF, its function uncertain. V shed 1 base and J shed 2 bases, with 13 bases lying between them. The CDR3 totals 16 residues. The CDR3 DNA reads as TGTGCCAGAAGCTTGCTTCGGGATTGGGGCAATCAGCCCCAGCATTTT. It specifies CARSLLRDWGNQPQHF.

This clone occurred once. This same CDR3 is encoded by further DNA sequences in the sample. This sequence joins TRBV10-3 and TRBJ1-1; D perhaps matches TRBD1 (6 bases). CDR1 ENHRY and CDR2 SYGVKD come from the germline V gene. V dropped 3 bases and J dropped 1 base, with 12 bases sitting between them. CDR3 size: 15 residues. The CDR3: CAISDPGGGNTEAFF. The CDR3 DNA sequence: TGTGCCATCAGTGACCCGGGGGGCGGGAACACTGAAGCTTTCTTT.

The V and J genes are TRBV10-3 and TRBJ2-3; 8 bases line up with TRBD1. Trimming removed 7 bases from V and 2 bases from J; junction bases left unmatched: 8. The CDR3 spans 15 residues. Per the germline V gene, CDR1 is ENHRY and CDR2 is SYGVKD. CDR3 DNA: TGTGCCATCACCCCCGGACAGGGTGTCACAGATACGCAGTATTTT. Its protein is CAITPGQGVTDTQYF.

The table lists this clone with a count of one. The J gene is TRBJ2-3, the V gene TRBV9, with a weak D call TRBD2 (6 bases). The germline V gene encodes CDR1 SGDLS and CDR2 YYNGEE. The CDR3 has 16 amino acids. The ends were cut back, 3 bases at V and 2 bases at J, with 16 bases in the middle. This chain's CDR3 is CASSAPTGTHTDTQYF. Written as DNA, the CDR3 is TGTGCCAGCAGCGCGCCTACCGGGACTCACACAGATACGCAGTATTTT.

This chain joins TRBV6-5 and TRBJ2-3, with TRBD1 as a possible D gene (7 bases). Germline CDR1 MNHEY, CDR2 SVGAGI. Deletions cut 2 bases from V and 4 bases from J, with 10 bases between. The CDR3 contains 14 residues. CDR3 nucleotides: TGTGCCAGCAGTTACGGCAGGGGGGCAGATACGCAGTATTTT. Translated, it gives CASSYGRGADTQYF.

This clone was recorded once. CDR3 in amino acids: CASSLVTATNEKLFF. In nucleotides, the CDR3 is TGTGCCAGCAGCTTAGTTACAGCAACTAATGAAAAACTGTTTTTT. The V and J genes are TRBV7-9 and TRBJ1-4; D ambiguous. The CDR3 totals 15 residues. V dropped 1 base and J dropped 0 bases, with 6 bases sitting between them. The germline V gene encodes CDR1 SEHNR and CDR2 FQNEAQ (reference sequence).

This chain joins TRBV3-1 (or the pseudogene TRBV3-2) and TRBJ1-5; D possibly corresponds to TRBD1 (5 bases). Deletions cut 0 bases from V and 5 bases from J, with 20 bases between. The CDR3 contains 18 residues. The germline V gene encodes CDR1 LGHDT and CDR2 YNNKEL (reference sequence). CDR3 protein: CASSQDRGGRGRDQPQHF. The CDR3 coding sequence is TGTGCCAGCAGCCAAGATCGAGGTGGGCGGGGCAGGGATCAGCCCCAGCATTTT.

The V and J genes are TRBV10-1 and TRBJ2-2; 12 bases are a match to TRBD2. V trimming: 7 bases; J trimming: 1 base; junction bases outside the gene matches: 4. Germline CDR1 WNHNN, CDR2 SYGVQD (reference sequence). This CDR3 region has 16 residues. The CDR3 nucleotides read TGCGCCAGCACCCCGGGACTAGCGGGGAACACCGGGGAGCTGTTTTTT. The encoded protein is CASTPGLAGNTGELFF.

This clone was recorded once. The J gene is TRBJ2-5, the V gene TRBV5-4; 7 positions agree with TRBD2. The germline V gene has CDR1 SGHNT and CDR2 YYREEE (reference sequence). The V and J ends lost 2 bases and 4 bases, in that order; junction bases with no gene match: 8. The CDR3 sequence is 15 residues long. In DNA, the CDR3 is TGTGCCAGCAGCTTAACCGTTGGGGGGGGAGAGACCCAGTACTTC. It specifies CASSLTVGGGETQYF.

V is TRBV5-4 and J is TRBJ2-3, with a possible D match to TRBD2 (6 bases). The CDR3 has 12 residues. Trimming cost V 4 bases and J 3 bases, with 6 bases left between them. Germline V CDR1 and CDR2: SGHNT, YYREEE (reference sequence). For the CDR3, the DNA is TGTGCCAGCAGCGGGGGGACAGATACGCAGTATTTT. It is translated as CASSGGTDTQYF.